A single sample is the source of the 6 T cell receptor beta chains below, sequenced in a study of T-cell memory formation after mild COVID-19 listed by TCRdb under 2021. The library was produced with 5' RACE. Sequencing relied on an Illumina NovaSeq 6000. TCRdb took the public reads, trimmed them with fastp at Q25, ran MiXCR for clone calling and kept in-frame beta chains. Duplicate CDR3 protein sequences are folded into a single record with the most common DNA and genes. The sample table records 250,000 to 350,000 distinct CDR3 sequences; roughly 13% of these occur just once. Of the sample, approximately 22% is held by the ten largest clones. The sample comprised PBMCs or a T cell subset sorted from them (not recorded which). These receptor sequences come from a man aged 18 to 29 who had mild COVID-19 (a few samples of this study predate the infection). The sample titles of this study are shuffled in the database, so cell type and time point are left out; the donor was told from shared clones.

The V and J genes are TRBV12-3 or TRBV12-4 and TRBJ2-4; D call uncertain. Trimming took 5 bases from V and 2 from J, leaving 10 bases between them. This CDR3 region has 14 residues. In DNA form, the CDR3 reads TGTGCCAGCAGTACGAGCTGGACCAAAAACATTCAGTACTTC. Protein: CASSTSWTKNIQYF.

The chain carries TRBV29-1 and TRBJ2-3; 7 bases map to TRBD1. Germline assignment: CDR1 SQVTM and CDR2 ANQGSEA. The CDR3 is made up of 14 amino acids. Trimming removed 6 bases from V and 2 bases from J; junction bases left unmatched: 8. The CDR3 DNA sequence: TGCAGCGTCCCGACAGGGAAAATCACAGATACGCAGTATTTT. Amino acid sequence: CSVPTGKITDTQYF.

This clonotype was counted between two and nine times. This chain joins TRBV3-1 and TRBJ2-4; tentatively, D is TRBD2 (6 bases). The CDR3 sequence is 16 residues long. Trimming left V 5 bases short and J 0 bases short, with 14 bases between. Germline assignment: CDR1 LGHDT and CDR2 YNNKEL (reference sequence). CDR3 coding DNA: TGTGCCAGCAGCAACCTGCTGGGACTAGCCAAAAACATTCAGTACTTC. Its translation is CASSNLLGLAKNIQYF. Together with reference TRBV3-1 and TRBJ2-4, the CDR3 gives the full variable domain: DTAVSQTPKYLVTQMGNDKSIKCEQNLGHDTMYWYKQDSKKFLKIMFSYNNKELIINETVPNRFSPKSPDKAHLNLHINSLELGDSAVYFCASSNLLGLAKNIQYFGAGTRLSVL.

This clonotype occurred a few times. V is TRBV2 and J is TRBJ1-5, with D hard to call. Germline V gives CDR1 SNHLY, CDR2 FYNNEI. The CDR3 has 11 amino acids. Trimming stripped 5 bases from V and 5 bases from J, with 4 bases between. The CDR3 DNA is TGTGCCAGCAGTTTGGATCAGCCCCAGCATTTT. Translating gives CASSLDQPQHF.

This clonotype has only a few counts. The chain has TRBV5-6 and TRBJ2-1; 7 bases line up with TRBD2. The germline CDR1 and CDR2 sequences are SGHDT and YYEEEE. After removal of 3 bases from V and 1 base from J, the junction contained 7 bases not matched to a gene. This CDR3 comprises 16 residues. CDR3 in amino acids: CASSWTGRGSYNEQFF. The CDR3 DNA reads as TGTGCCAGCAGCTGGACTGGGCGGGGGTCCTACAATGAGCAGTTCTTC.

This sequence joins TRBV2 and TRBJ2-1; D unresolved. The germline V gene encodes CDR1 SNHLY and CDR2 FYNNEI. V shed 2 bases and J shed 6 bases, with 8 bases lying between them. This CDR3 is 13 amino acids long. CDR3 loop: CASSEWQANEQFF. The CDR3 coding sequence is TGTGCCAGCAGTGAATGGCAGGCCAATGAGCAGTTCTTC.